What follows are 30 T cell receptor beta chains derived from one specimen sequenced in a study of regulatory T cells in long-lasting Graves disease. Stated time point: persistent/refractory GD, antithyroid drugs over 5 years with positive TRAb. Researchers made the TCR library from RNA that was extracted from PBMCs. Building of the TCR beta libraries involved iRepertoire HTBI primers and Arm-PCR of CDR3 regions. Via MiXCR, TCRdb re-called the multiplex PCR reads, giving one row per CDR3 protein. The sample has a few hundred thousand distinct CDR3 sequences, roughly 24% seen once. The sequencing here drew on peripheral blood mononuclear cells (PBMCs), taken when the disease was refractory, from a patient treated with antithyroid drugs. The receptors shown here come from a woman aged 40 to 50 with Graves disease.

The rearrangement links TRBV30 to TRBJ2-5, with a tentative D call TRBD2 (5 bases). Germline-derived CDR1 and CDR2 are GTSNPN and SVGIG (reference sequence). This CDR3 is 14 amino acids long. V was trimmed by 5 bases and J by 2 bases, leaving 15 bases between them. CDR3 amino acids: CAWAQEARQETQYF. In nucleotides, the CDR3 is TGTGCCTGGGCTCAGGAGGCGAGACAAGAGACCCAGTACTTC.

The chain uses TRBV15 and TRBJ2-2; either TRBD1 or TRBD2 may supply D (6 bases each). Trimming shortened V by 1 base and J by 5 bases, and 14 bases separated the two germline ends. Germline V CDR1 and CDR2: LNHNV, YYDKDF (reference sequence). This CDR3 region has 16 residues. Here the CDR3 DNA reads TGTGCCACCAGCAGAGGGGGAGGACAGTATACCGGGGAGCTGTTTTTT. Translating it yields CATSRGGGQYTGELFF.

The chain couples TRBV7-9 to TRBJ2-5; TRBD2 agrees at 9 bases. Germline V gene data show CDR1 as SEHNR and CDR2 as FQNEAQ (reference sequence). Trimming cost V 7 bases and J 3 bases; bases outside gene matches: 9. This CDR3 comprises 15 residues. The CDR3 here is CASTEGVAGEETQYF. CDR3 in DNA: TGTGCCAGCACCGAGGGGGTAGCGGGAGAAGAGACCCAGTACTTC.

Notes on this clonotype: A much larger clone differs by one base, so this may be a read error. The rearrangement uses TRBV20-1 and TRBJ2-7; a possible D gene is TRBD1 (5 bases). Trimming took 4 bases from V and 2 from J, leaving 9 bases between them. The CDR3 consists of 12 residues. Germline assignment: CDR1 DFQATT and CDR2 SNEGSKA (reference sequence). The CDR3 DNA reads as TGCAGTGCTAAACTGGGGCCCTACGAGCAGTACTTC. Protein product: CSAKLGPYEQYF.

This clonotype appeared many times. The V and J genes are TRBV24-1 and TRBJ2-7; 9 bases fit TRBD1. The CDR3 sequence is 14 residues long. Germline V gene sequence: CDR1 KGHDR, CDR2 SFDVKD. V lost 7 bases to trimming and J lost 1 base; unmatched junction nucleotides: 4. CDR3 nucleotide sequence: TGTGCCACCAGCAAAGGGACAGGGTCCTACGAGCAGTACTTC. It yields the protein CATSKGTGSYEQYF.

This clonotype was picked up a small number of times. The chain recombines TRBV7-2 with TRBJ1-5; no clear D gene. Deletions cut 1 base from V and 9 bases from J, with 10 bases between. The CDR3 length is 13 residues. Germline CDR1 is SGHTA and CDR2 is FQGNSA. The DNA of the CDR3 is TGTGCCAGCAGCTTAGACGTTACGGGGCCCCAGCATTTT. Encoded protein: CASSLDVTGPQHF.

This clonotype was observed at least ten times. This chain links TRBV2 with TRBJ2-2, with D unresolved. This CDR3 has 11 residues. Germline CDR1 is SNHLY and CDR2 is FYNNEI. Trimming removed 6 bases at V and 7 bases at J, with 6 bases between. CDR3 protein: CASSLYGELFF. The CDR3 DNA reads TGTGCCAGCAGCTTGTACGGGGAGCTGTTTTTT.

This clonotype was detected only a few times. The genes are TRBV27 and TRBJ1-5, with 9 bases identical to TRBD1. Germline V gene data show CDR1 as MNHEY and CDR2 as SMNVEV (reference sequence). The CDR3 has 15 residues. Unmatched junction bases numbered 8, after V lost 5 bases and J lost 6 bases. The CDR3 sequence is CASSPMGTGLQPQHF. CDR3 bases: TGTGCCAGCAGTCCCATGGGGACAGGGCTTCAGCCCCAGCATTTT.

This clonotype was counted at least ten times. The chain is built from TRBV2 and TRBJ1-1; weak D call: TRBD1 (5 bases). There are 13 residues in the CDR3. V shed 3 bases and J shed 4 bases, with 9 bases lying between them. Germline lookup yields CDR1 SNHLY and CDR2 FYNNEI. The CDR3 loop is CASSDREVTEAFF. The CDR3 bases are TGTGCCAGCAGTGACAGGGAGGTCACTGAAGCTTTCTTT. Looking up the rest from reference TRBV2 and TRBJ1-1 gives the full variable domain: EPEVTQTPSHQVTQMGQEVILRCVPISNHLYFYWYRQILGQKVEFLVSFYNNEISEKSEIFDDQFSVERPDGSNFTLKIRSTKLEDSAMYFCASSDREVTEAFFGQGTRLTVV.

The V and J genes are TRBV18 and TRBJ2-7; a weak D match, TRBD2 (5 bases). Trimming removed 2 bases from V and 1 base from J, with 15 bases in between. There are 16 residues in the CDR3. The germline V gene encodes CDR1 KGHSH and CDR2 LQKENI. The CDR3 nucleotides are TGTGCCAGCTCACCATACCCCAGGACTTTATCCTACGAGCAGTACTTC. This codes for CASSPYPRTLSYEQYF.

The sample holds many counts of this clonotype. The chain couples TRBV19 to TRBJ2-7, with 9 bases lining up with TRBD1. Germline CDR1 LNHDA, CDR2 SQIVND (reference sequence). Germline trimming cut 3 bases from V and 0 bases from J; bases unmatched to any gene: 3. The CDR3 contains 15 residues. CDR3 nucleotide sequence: TGTGCCAGTAGTATTTCGGACAGGGGCTCCTACGAGCAGTACTTC. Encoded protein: CASSISDRGSYEQYF.

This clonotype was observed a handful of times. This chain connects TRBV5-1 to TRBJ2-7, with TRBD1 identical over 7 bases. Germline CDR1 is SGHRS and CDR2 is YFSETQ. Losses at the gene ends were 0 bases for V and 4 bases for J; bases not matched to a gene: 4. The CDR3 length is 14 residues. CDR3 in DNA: TGCGCCAGCAGCTTGGACAGGGGTCGGTACGAGCAGTACTTC. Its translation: CASSLDRGRYEQYF.

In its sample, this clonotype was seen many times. This chain's CDR3 is CASSTRQGTDIFTWGYTF. CDR3 DNA: TGTGCCAGCAGTACTCGACAGGGAACTGACATATTTACTTGGGGCTACACCTTC. V gene TRBV28 combines with J gene TRBJ1-2; 7 bases align to TRBD1. The CDR3 spans 18 residues. CDR1 is MDHEN, CDR2 SYDVKM, per germline. The V gene end was trimmed by 5 bases and the J gene end by 8 bases; junction bases not matched to a gene: 23.

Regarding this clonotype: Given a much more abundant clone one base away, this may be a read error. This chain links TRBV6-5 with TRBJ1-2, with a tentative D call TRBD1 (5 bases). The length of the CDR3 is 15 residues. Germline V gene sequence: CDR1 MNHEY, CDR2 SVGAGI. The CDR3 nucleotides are TGTGCCAGCAGTTATAGGCAGGGAGGGCCCTATGGCTGCACCTTC. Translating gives CASSYRQGGPYGCTF.

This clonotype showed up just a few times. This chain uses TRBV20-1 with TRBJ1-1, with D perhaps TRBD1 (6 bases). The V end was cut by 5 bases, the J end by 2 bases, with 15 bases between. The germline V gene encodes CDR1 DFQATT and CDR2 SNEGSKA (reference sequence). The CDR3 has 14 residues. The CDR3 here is CSAGYGQSNTEAFF. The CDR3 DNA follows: TGCAGTGCTGGTTACGGACAGAGTAACACTGAAGCTTTCTTT.

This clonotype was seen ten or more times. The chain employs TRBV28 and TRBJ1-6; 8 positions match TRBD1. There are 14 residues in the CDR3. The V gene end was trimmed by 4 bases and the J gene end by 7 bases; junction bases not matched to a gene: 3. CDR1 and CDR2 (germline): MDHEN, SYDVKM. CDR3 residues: CASSSGQVNSPLHF. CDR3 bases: TGTGCCAGCAGTTCGGGACAGGTCAATTCACCCCTCCACTTT.

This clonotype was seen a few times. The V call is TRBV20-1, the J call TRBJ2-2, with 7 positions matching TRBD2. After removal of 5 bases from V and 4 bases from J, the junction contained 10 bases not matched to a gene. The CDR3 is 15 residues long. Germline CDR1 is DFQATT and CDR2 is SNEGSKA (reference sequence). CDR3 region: CSAPFRGGSTGELFF. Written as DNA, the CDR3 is TGCAGTGCTCCCTTTAGGGGCGGGAGCACCGGGGAGCTGTTTTTT.

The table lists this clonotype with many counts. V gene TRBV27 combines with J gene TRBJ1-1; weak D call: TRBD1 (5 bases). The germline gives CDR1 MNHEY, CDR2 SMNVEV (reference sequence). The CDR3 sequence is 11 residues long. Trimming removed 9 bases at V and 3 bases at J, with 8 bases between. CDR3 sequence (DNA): TGTGCCAGTGGACATTACACTGAAGCTTTCTTT. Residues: CASGHYTEAFF.

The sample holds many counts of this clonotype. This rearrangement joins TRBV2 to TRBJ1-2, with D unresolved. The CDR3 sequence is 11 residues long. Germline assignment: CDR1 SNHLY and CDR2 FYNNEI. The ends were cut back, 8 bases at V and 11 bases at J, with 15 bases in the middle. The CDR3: CASHTASGYTF. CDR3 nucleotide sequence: TGTGCCAGCCACACAGCATCTGGGTACACCTTC.

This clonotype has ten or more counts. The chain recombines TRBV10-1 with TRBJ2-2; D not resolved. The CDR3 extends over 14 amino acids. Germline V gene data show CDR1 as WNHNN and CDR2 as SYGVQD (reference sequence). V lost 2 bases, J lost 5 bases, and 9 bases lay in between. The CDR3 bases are TGCGCCAGCAGTGAGCGGCAAGGGACCGGGGAGCTGTTTTTT. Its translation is CASSERQGTGELFF.

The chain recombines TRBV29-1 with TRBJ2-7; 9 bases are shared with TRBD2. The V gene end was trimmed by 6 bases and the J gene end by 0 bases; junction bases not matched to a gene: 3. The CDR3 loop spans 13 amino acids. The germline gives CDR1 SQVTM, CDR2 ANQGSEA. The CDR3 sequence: CSVRSGSSYEQYF. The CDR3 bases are TGCAGCGTCCGTAGCGGGAGCTCCTACGAGCAGTACTTC.

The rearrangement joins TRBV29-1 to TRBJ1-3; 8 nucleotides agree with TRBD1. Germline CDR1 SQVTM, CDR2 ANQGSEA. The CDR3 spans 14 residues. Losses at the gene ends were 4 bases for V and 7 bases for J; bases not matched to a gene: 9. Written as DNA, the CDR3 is TGCAGCGTTGGGAGGACAGGGCTCGGGAACACCATATATTTT. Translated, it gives CSVGRTGLGNTIYF.

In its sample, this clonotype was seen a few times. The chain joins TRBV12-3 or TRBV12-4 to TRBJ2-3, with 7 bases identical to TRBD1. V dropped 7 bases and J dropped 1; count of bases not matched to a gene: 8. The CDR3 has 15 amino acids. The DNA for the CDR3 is TGTGCCAGCAACGACAGGGAATCTCGCACAGATACGCAGTATTTT. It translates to CASNDRESRTDTQYF.

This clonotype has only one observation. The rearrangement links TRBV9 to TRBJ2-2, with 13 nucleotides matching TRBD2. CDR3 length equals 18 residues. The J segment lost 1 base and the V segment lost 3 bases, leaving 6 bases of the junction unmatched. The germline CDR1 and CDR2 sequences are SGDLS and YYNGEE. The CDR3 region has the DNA TGTGCCAGCAGCGCCGGGACTAGCGGGATATTGAACACCGGGGAGCTGTTTTTT. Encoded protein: CASSAGTSGILNTGELFF.

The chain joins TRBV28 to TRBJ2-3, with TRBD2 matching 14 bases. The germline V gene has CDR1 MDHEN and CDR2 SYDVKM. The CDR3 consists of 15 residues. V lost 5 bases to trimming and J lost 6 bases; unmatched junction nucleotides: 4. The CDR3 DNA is TGTGCCAGCAGTCGCGGGACTAGCGGGAGTGATACGCAGTATTTT. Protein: CASSRGTSGSDTQYF.

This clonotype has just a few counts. Here the CDR3 DNA reads TGCGCCAGCAGCTTGATTGCGGGACAGGGTTCCGGCTACGAGCAGTACTTC. Protein sequence: CASSLIAGQGSGYEQYF. The rearrangement uses TRBV5-1 and TRBJ2-7; 9 bases align to TRBD1. In germline, CDR1 is SGHRS, CDR2 YFSETQ. The CDR3 totals 17 residues. After removal of 1 base from V and 3 bases from J, the junction contained 11 bases not matched to a gene. Based on the CDR3 plus reference TRBV5-1 and TRBJ2-7, the full variable domain is KAGVTQTPRYLIKTRGQQVTLSCSPISGHRSVSWYQQTPGQGLQFLFEYFSETQRNKGNFPGRFSGRQFSNSRSEMNVSTLELGDSALYLCASSLIAGQGSGYEQYFGPGTRLTVT.

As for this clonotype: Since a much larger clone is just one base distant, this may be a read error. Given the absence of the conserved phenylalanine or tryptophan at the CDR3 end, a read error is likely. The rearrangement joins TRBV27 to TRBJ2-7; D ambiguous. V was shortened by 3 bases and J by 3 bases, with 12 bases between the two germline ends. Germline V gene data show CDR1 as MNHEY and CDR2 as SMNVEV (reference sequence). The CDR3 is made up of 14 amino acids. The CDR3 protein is CASSLIKPIYEQYL. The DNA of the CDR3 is TGTGCCAGCAGTTTGATCAAGCCTATCTACGAGCAGTACCTC.

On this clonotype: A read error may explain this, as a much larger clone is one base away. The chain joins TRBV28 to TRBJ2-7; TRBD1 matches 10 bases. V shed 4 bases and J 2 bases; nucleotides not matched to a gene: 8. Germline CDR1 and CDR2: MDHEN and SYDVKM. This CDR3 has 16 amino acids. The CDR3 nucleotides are TGTGCCAGCAGTTCACCCGACAGGGGGCCCGCCTACGAGCAGTACTTC. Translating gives CASSSPDRGPAYEQYF.

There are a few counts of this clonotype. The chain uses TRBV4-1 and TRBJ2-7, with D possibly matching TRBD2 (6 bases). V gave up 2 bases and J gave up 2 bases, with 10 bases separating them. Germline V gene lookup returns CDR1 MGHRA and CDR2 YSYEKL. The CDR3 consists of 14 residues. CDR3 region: CASSQPGLPYEQYF. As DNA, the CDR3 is TGCGCCAGCAGCCAACCGGGACTGCCCTACGAGCAGTACTTC.

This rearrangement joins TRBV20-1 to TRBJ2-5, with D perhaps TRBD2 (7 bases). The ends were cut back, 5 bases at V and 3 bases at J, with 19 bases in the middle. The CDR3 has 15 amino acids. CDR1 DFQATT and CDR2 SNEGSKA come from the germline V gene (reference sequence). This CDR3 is CSAAAAGAKKETQYF. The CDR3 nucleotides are TGCAGTGCTGCGGCGGCGGGGGCTAAAAAAGAGACCCAGTACTTC.